Below, 14 T cell receptor beta chains from the same sample are listed, as sequenced in a study of T-cell memory formation after mild COVID-19 (dated by TCRdb to the early 2020s). To prepare the library, 5' RACE was applied. Sequencing was carried out with an Illumina NovaSeq 6000. The public reads were reprocessed in TCRdb via fastp at Q25 and MiXCR, keeping in-frame beta chains. Each entry merges the rows of one CDR3 protein and shows their most common DNA and genes. The sample table shows 130,000 to 150,000 distinct CDR3 sequences, and roughly 19% are seen once. Around 2.4% of the sample lies in the top ten. Sequenced input: PBMCs or a T cell subset sorted from them (not recorded which). The receptor source for this set is an adult woman who had mild COVID-19 (a few samples of this study predate the infection). The sample titles of this study are shuffled in the database, so cell type and time point are left out; the donor was told from shared clones.

This chain connects TRBV6-1 to TRBJ2-5, with a possible D match to TRBD2 (5 bases). This CDR3 spans 12 amino acids. Trimming shortened V by 6 bases and J by 5 bases, and 10 bases separated the two germline ends. The germline CDR1 and CDR2 sequences are MNHNS and SASEGT. The CDR3 spells CASRESGETQYF. CDR3 nucleotides: TGTGCCAGCAGGGAGTCGGGGGAGACCCAGTACTTC.

This chain links TRBV23-1 with TRBJ2-1; D uncertain. TRBV23-1 is an ORF for which the function is uncertain. V was shortened by 5 bases and J by 2 bases, with 7 bases between the two germline ends. The CDR3 has 13 residues. This CDR3 is CASSNPAYNEQFF. The CDR3 nucleotides are TGCGCCAGCAGTAATCCAGCCTACAATGAGCAGTTCTTC.

This clonotype came up a few times. The chain has TRBV6-5 and TRBJ1-2; D might be TRBD1 (5 bases). The CDR3 spans 15 residues. V lost 0 bases and J lost 2, with 10 bases in between. CDR1 and CDR2 from the germline V gene are MNHEY and SVGAGI. The CDR3 spells CASSYSNSGNYGYTF. In DNA, the CDR3 is TGTGCCAGCAGTTACTCGAATTCAGGGAACTATGGCTACACCTTC.

The V gene is TRBV6-2 or TRBV6-3, the J gene TRBJ2-1; 8 bases agree with TRBD2. There are 15 residues in the CDR3. V lost 6 bases and J lost 10; bases outside the gene matches: 14. Per the germline V gene, CDR1 is MNHEY and CDR2 is SVGEGT. The CDR3 here is CASSPTGGSMREQFF. The CDR3 coding sequence is TGTGCCAGCAGCCCAACGGGGGGGTCCATGCGGGAGCAGTTCTTC.

V gene TRBV7-9 combines with J gene TRBJ2-1, with a weak D call TRBD2 (6 bases). CDR3 length equals 16 residues. The germline gives CDR1 SEHNR, CDR2 FQNEAQ (reference sequence). The V end lost 1 base, the J end lost 0 bases, and 10 bases lay between the germline ends. DNA for the CDR3: TGTGCCAGCAGCTTAGTCGGCGGGGCCTCCTACAATGAGCAGTTCTTC. Amino acid sequence: CASSLVGGASYNEQFF.

The chain is built from TRBV18 and TRBJ2-1; 8 positions match TRBD2. Germline CDR1 and CDR2: KGHSH and LQKENI. J gave up 8 bases and V 3 bases, and 9 bases lay outside the gene matches. This CDR3 contains 15 residues. The CDR3, as DNA: TGTGCCAGCTCACCTCTCCTCGGGGGGGGCGATGAGCAGTTCTTC. Translation gives CASSPLLGGGDEQFF.

The sample holds many counts of this clonotype. CDR3 nucleotides: TGTGCCACCAGCAGAGTTGCGGGCCAAGAGACCCAGTACTTC. This sequence encodes CATSRVAGQETQYF. The chain has TRBV15 and TRBJ2-5; D possibly corresponds to TRBD2 (5 bases). V was cut by 1 base and J by 1 base, with 7 bases left in between. The germline gives CDR1 LNHNV, CDR2 YYDKDF (reference sequence). The CDR3 runs 14 residues.

This clonotype has a handful of counts. The J gene is TRBJ2-1, the V gene TRBV18, with 8 bases identical to TRBD2. V dropped 2 bases and J dropped 8; count of bases not matched to a gene: 8. The CDR3 consists of 15 residues. The germline V gene encodes CDR1 KGHSH and CDR2 LQKENI. The CDR3 loop is CASSPTSGDPHEQFF. The CDR3 DNA reads as TGTGCCAGCTCACCAACTAGCGGAGACCCCCATGAGCAGTTCTTC. The entire variable domain, with the rest obtained from reference TRBV18 and TRBJ2-1, is as follows: NAGVMQNPRHLVRRRGQEARLRCSPMKGHSHVYWYRQLPEEGLKFMVYLQKENIIDESGMPKERFSAEFPKEGPSILRIQQVVRGDSAAYFCASSPTSGDPHEQFFGPGTRLTVL.

The rearrangement links TRBV13 to TRBJ2-3; 7 nucleotides line up with TRBD2. J lost 0 bases, V lost 5 bases, and 20 bases had no gene match. Germline lookup yields CDR1 PRHDT and CDR2 FYEKMQ (reference sequence). The CDR3 extends over 20 amino acids. The CDR3 DNA reads as TGTGCCAGCAGCACGCGGACTAGAGGGACCCTCTTGTTTAGCACAGATACGCAGTATTTT. Translation: CASSTRTRGTLLFSTDTQYF. Full variable domain (outside the CDR3, taken from reference TRBV13 and TRBJ2-3): AAGVIQSPRHLIKEKRETATLKCYPIPRHDTVYWYQQGPGQDPQFLISFYEKMQSDKGSIPDRFSAQQFSDYHSELNMSSLELGDSALYFCASSTRTRGTLLFSTDTQYFGPGTRLTVL.

The rearrangement joins TRBV6-6 to TRBJ2-5, with TRBD2 matching 8 bases. The CDR3 is 17 residues long. In germline, CDR1 is MNHNY, CDR2 SVGAGI (reference sequence). V shed 2 bases, J shed 5 bases, and the junction held 13 bases outside the gene matches. The CDR3 region has the DNA TGTGCCAGCAGTTACCGGGCGGGGGGCTTCACTGGGGAGACCCAGTACTTC. It encodes CASSYRAGGFTGETQYF.

There are a few counts of this clonotype. The rearrangement links TRBV28 to TRBJ2-3; no firm D call. Germline V gives CDR1 MDHEN, CDR2 SYDVKM. Trimming took off 6 bases at V and 2 bases at J, with 9 bases between the two ends. The CDR3 loop spans 13 amino acids. The CDR3 loop reads CASRPALTDTQYF. In nucleotides, the CDR3 is TGTGCCAGCAGGCCGGCCCTCACAGATACGCAGTATTTT.

The chain has TRBV12-3 or TRBV12-4 and TRBJ1-2; unclear D gene. The CDR3 sequence is 16 residues long. V dropped 5 bases and J dropped 2 bases, with 18 bases sitting between them. CDR3 coding DNA: TGTGCCAGCAGTCCCTCTTACCGCTCGCCCAACTATGGCTACACCTTC. Translation gives CASSPSYRSPNYGYTF.

This rearrangement joins TRBV12-3 or TRBV12-4 to TRBJ2-4, with D hard to call. Deletions cut 6 bases from V and 0 bases from J, with 9 bases between. This CDR3 is 14 amino acids long. The CDR3 loop reads CASRSDIAKNIQYF. The CDR3 DNA reads as TGTGCCAGCAGGTCCGACATAGCCAAAAACATTCAGTACTTC.

This rearrangement joins TRBV7-3 to TRBJ2-6, with no clear D. CDR3 length: 14 amino acids. V lost 5 bases, J lost 0 bases, and 5 bases lay in between. Germline values: CDR1 SGHTA, CDR2 FQGTGA. The CDR3 reads CASSGGSGANVLTF. DNA of the CDR3: TGTGCCAGCAGCGGTGGCTCTGGGGCCAACGTCCTGACTTTC.